Listed below are T cell receptor beta chains from one sample, sequenced in a study of blood T cells in healthy people across ages. One entry per CDR3 protein results from TCRdb running MiXCR on the 5' RACE reads. This sample has roughly 2 million distinct CDR3 sequences, with less than 50% found just once. Sequencing was performed on blood. The receptor set was obtained from a woman between 40 and 50 years old in good health. CDR3s include the opening cysteine and the closing phenylalanine or tryptophan. Each record gives: clone size, D gene, CDR3 length, J gene, V gene, CDR3 protein, CDR3 DNA. A D gene is named only where the DNA matches it firmly. Part of the rows lack a size; the others show once, few, many or a class for expanded clones.

abundance: .; d_gene: .; len: 12; j_gene: TRBJ1-4; v_gene: TRBV29-1; CDR3aa: CSVESQNEKLFF; CDR3nt: TGCAGCGTTGAGTCCCAAAATGAAAAACTGTTTTTT
abundance: .; d_gene: .; len: 15; j_gene: TRBJ2-7; v_gene: TRBV4-2; CDR3aa: CASSQAQGVGHEQYF; CDR3nt: TGTGCCAGCAGCCAAGCACAGGGTGTGGGGCACGAGCAGTACTTC
abundance: .; d_gene: .; len: 15; j_gene: TRBJ2-3; v_gene: TRBV6-5; CDR3aa: CASSYIPASTDTQYF; CDR3nt: TGTGCCAGCAGTTACATTCCGGCAAGCACAGATACGCAGTATTTT
abundance: .; d_gene: .; len: 17; j_gene: TRBJ2-7; v_gene: TRBV11-1; CDR3aa: CASSKTGTQASYNEQYF; CDR3nt: TGTGCCAGCAGCAAAACCGGGACACAAGCCTCCTACAATGAGCAGTACTTC
abundance: .; d_gene: .; len: 16; j_gene: TRBJ2-1; v_gene: TRBV7-2; CDR3aa: CASSLGVAVPYNEQFF; CDR3nt: TGTGCCAGCAGCTTAGGGGTCGCGGTTCCATACAATGAGCAGTTCTTC
abundance: .; d_gene: TRBD1; len: 11; j_gene: TRBJ1-1; v_gene: TRBV2; CDR3aa: CANTGDTEAFF; CDR3nt: TGTGCCAATACAGGGGACACTGAAGCTTTCTTT
abundance: .; d_gene: TRBD2; len: 15; j_gene: TRBJ2-1; v_gene: TRBV6-5; CDR3aa: CASSRTSGGLNEQFF; CDR3nt: TGTGCCAGCAGTCGGACTAGCGGGGGGTTGAATGAGCAGTTCTTC
abundance: few; d_gene: .; len: 12; j_gene: TRBJ2-7; v_gene: TRBV29-1; CDR3aa: CSALTESYEQYF; CDR3nt: TGCAGCGCCCTTACAGAGAGCTACGAGCAGTACTTC
abundance: once; d_gene: .; len: 14; j_gene: TRBJ2-7; v_gene: TRBV20-1; CDR3aa: CSARGTDRLYEQYF; CDR3nt: TGCAGTGCTAGAGGCACCGACAGGCTCTACGAGCAGTACTTC
abundance: .; d_gene: TRBD1; len: 13; j_gene: TRBJ2-5; v_gene: TRBV6-5; CDR3aa: CAIYDRGRETQYF; CDR3nt: TGTGCCATCTACGACAGGGGGCGAGAGACCCAGTACTTC
abundance: few; d_gene: .; len: 17; j_gene: TRBJ2-1; v_gene: TRBV11-2; CDR3aa: CASSFQGPRASYNEQFF; CDR3nt: TGTGCCAGCAGCTTTCAAGGGCCCCGCGCCTCCTACAATGAGCAGTTCTTC
abundance: .; d_gene: TRBD1; len: 12; j_gene: TRBJ1-5; v_gene: TRBV6-2/TRBV6-3; CDR3aa: CASSRTGGDQHF; CDR3nt: TGTGCCAGCAGCCGGACAGGGGGCGATCAGCATTTT
abundance: .; d_gene: .; len: 16; j_gene: TRBJ2-5; v_gene: TRBV28; CDR3aa: CASSLLGGGSQETQYF; CDR3nt: TGTGCCAGCAGTTTATTAGGCGGGGGCAGCCAAGAGACCCAGTACTTC
abundance: .; d_gene: .; len: 15; j_gene: TRBJ2-7; v_gene: TRBV7-8; CDR3aa: CASRDMGGAAYEQYF; CDR3nt: TGTGCCAGCAGGGATATGGGGGGGGCAGCCTACGAGCAGTACTTC
abundance: .; d_gene: TRBD1; len: 15; j_gene: TRBJ2-7; v_gene: TRBV6-6; CDR3aa: CASSFTGGSPYEQYF; CDR3nt: TGTGCCAGCAGCTTCACAGGGGGATCCCCCTACGAGCAGTACTTC
abundance: few; d_gene: TRBD2; len: 14; j_gene: TRBJ2-7; v_gene: TRBV20-1; CDR3aa: CSASTGTSGYEQYF; CDR3nt: TGCAGTGCTAGCACCGGGACTAGCGGCTACGAGCAGTACTTC
abundance: .; d_gene: .; len: 15; j_gene: TRBJ2-5; v_gene: TRBV9; CDR3aa: CASSVAVGSFNEQYF; CDR3nt: TGTGCCAGCAGCGTAGCTGTGGGGTCTTTCAATGAGCAGTACTTC
abundance: .; d_gene: TRBD1; len: 16; j_gene: TRBJ1-2; v_gene: TRBV15; CDR3aa: CATSRDREGARNGFTF; CDR3nt: TGTGCCACCAGCAGAGATAGGGAGGGGGCAAGGAATGGCTTCACCTTC
abundance: few; d_gene: .; len: 15; j_gene: TRBJ1-6; v_gene: TRBV10-2; CDR3aa: CASSETDAWNSPLHF; CDR3nt: TGCGCCAGCAGTGAGACGGACGCCTGGAATTCACCCCTCCACTTT
abundance: few; d_gene: .; len: 12; j_gene: TRBJ2-7; v_gene: TRBV29-1; CDR3aa: CSVEDYPREQYF; CDR3nt: TGCAGCGTTGAAGATTACCCCCGCGAGCAGTACTTC
abundance: few; d_gene: TRBD1; len: 15; j_gene: TRBJ2-7; v_gene: TRBV29-1; CDR3aa: CSVLKPGQGIYEQYF; CDR3nt: TGCAGCGTTCTTAAACCGGGACAGGGGATATACGAGCAGTACTTC
abundance: few; d_gene: TRBD2; len: 15; j_gene: TRBJ2-5; v_gene: TRBV27; CDR3aa: CASSLSSSGGETQYF; CDR3nt: TGTGCCAGCAGTTTATCGTCTAGCGGGGGAGAGACCCAGTACTTC
abundance: .; d_gene: TRBD1; len: 16; j_gene: TRBJ1-6; v_gene: TRBV15; CDR3aa: CATSRRGNRGLSPLHF; CDR3nt: TGTGCCACCAGCAGACGGGGGAACAGGGGGCTTTCACCCCTCCACTTT
abundance: few; d_gene: TRBD1; len: 12; j_gene: TRBJ2-7; v_gene: TRBV2; CDR3aa: CASSEQGAEQYF; CDR3nt: TGTGCCAGCAGTGAACAGGGGGCCGAGCAGTACTTC
abundance: few; d_gene: .; len: 14; j_gene: TRBJ2-5; v_gene: TRBV6-5; CDR3aa: CASETDSSRETQYF; CDR3nt: TGTGCCAGCGAGACGGACAGTTCTAGGGAGACCCAGTACTTC
abundance: few; d_gene: .; len: 15; j_gene: TRBJ2-3; v_gene: TRBV10-3; CDR3aa: CAISERVGTSNTQYF; CDR3nt: TGTGCCATCAGTGAGAGAGTAGGGACCTCGAATACGCAGTATTTT
abundance: .; d_gene: .; len: 13; j_gene: TRBJ2-5; v_gene: TRBV5-1; CDR3aa: CASSPMMPGQQYF; CDR3nt: TGCGCCAGCAGCCCGATGATGCCGGGACAACAGTACTTC
abundance: .; d_gene: .; len: 15; j_gene: TRBJ2-5; v_gene: TRBV28; CDR3aa: CASSRDTGRSGPQYF; CDR3nt: TGTGCCAGCAGTCGGGACACCGGTCGAAGTGGACCCCAGTACTTC
abundance: few; d_gene: .; len: 15; j_gene: TRBJ2-3; v_gene: TRBV6-1; CDR3aa: CASSEDSGNTDTQYF; CDR3nt: TGTGCCAGCAGTGAAGATAGCGGAAACACAGATACGCAGTATTTT
abundance: .; d_gene: .; len: 15; j_gene: TRBJ2-1; v_gene: TRBV12-3/TRBV12-4; CDR3aa: CASSPINGVNNEQFF; CDR3nt: TGTGCCAGCAGCCCAATCAACGGGGTTAACAATGAGCAGTTCTTC
abundance: .; d_gene: .; len: 11; j_gene: TRBJ1-2; v_gene: TRBV20-1; CDR3aa: CSASLRGGYTF; CDR3nt: TGCAGTGCTAGCCTCAGGGGAGGCTACACCTTC
abundance: .; d_gene: .; len: 13; j_gene: TRBJ2-1; v_gene: TRBV9; CDR3aa: CASSHGGASEQFF; CDR3nt: TGTGCCAGCAGCCATGGGGGGGCTTCTGAGCAGTTCTTC
abundance: .; d_gene: .; len: 14; j_gene: TRBJ2-1; v_gene: TRBV5-1; CDR3aa: CASILQEGYNEQFF; CDR3nt: TGCGCCAGCATCCTACAGGAAGGATACAATGAGCAGTTCTTC
abundance: .; d_gene: .; len: 16; j_gene: TRBJ2-7; v_gene: TRBV6-2/TRBV6-3; CDR3aa: CASTNGGGRQSYEQYF; CDR3nt: TGTGCCAGCACCAATGGGGGTGGAAGACAGAGCTACGAGCAGTACTTC
abundance: .; d_gene: TRBD1; len: 15; j_gene: TRBJ2-3; v_gene: TRBV29-1; CDR3aa: CSSHEFGQGTDTQYF; CDR3nt: TGCAGCTCACACGAGTTCGGACAGGGGACAGATACGCAGTATTTT
abundance: .; d_gene: TRBD2; len: 13; j_gene: TRBJ2-4; v_gene: TRBV28; CDR3aa: CASKLAGGYIQYF; CDR3nt: TGTGCCAGCAAACTAGCGGGGGGTTACATTCAGTACTTC
abundance: .; d_gene: TRBD2; len: 14; j_gene: TRBJ2-5; v_gene: TRBV20-1; CDR3aa: CSAWTSGAEETQYF; CDR3nt: TGCAGTGCTTGGACTAGCGGGGCTGAAGAGACCCAGTACTTC
abundance: few; d_gene: .; len: 13; j_gene: TRBJ1-2; v_gene: TRBV6-6; CDR3aa: CASSAGSSYGYTF; CDR3nt: TGTGCCAGCAGCGCAGGGTCCTCCTATGGCTACACCTTC
abundance: .; d_gene: TRBD1; len: 15; j_gene: TRBJ2-1; v_gene: TRBV6-6; CDR3aa: CASIYGQGAVNEQFF; CDR3nt: TGTGCCAGCATTTACGGACAGGGGGCGGTCAATGAGCAGTTCTTC
abundance: few; d_gene: TRBD1; len: 15; j_gene: TRBJ2-5; v_gene: TRBV4-2; CDR3aa: CASSQPIGQGETQYF; CDR3nt: TGTGCCAGCAGCCAACCCATCGGACAGGGTGAGACCCAGTACTTC
abundance: few; d_gene: .; len: 13; j_gene: TRBJ2-3; v_gene: TRBV7-6; CDR3aa: CASSFNPTDTQYF; CDR3nt: TGTGCCAGCAGCTTTAACCCCACAGATACGCAGTATTTT
abundance: .; d_gene: TRBD2; len: 12; j_gene: TRBJ2-1; v_gene: TRBV20-1; CDR3aa: CSARGLAVSQFF; CDR3nt: TGCAGTGCTAGGGGGCTAGCGGTCTCGCAGTTCTTC
abundance: .; d_gene: .; len: 14; j_gene: TRBJ2-1; v_gene: TRBV29-1; CDR3aa: CSVDGTIYHNEQFF; CDR3nt: TGCAGCGTTGACGGCACCATATACCACAATGAGCAGTTCTTC
abundance: few; d_gene: TRBD2; len: 15; j_gene: TRBJ2-5; v_gene: TRBV7-3; CDR3aa: CASSLSGTRKETQYF; CDR3nt: TGTGCCAGCAGCTTAAGTGGGACTAGAAAAGAGACCCAGTACTTC
abundance: few; d_gene: .; len: 16; j_gene: TRBJ2-2; v_gene: TRBV6-5; CDR3aa: CASSRTGTPNTGELFF; CDR3nt: TGTGCCAGCAGTCGGACCGGGACCCCGAACACCGGGGAGCTGTTTTTT
abundance: .; d_gene: TRBD2; len: 17; j_gene: TRBJ2-3; v_gene: TRBV4-3; CDR3aa: CASSQDLNGGDTDTQYF; CDR3nt: TGCGCCAGCAGCCAAGACCTGAATGGGGGGGACACAGATACGCAGTATTTT
abundance: .; d_gene: TRBD2; len: 16; j_gene: TRBJ2-1; v_gene: TRBV7-6; CDR3aa: CASSNPTSVSYNEQFF; CDR3nt: TGTGCCAGCAGCAACCCCACTAGCGTTTCCTACAATGAGCAGTTCTTC
abundance: .; d_gene: .; len: 17; j_gene: TRBJ2-5; v_gene: TRBV15; CDR3aa: CVTSKASFVQGQETQYF; CDR3nt: TGTGTCACCAGCAAAGCCTCTTTTGTTCAGGGACAAGAGACCCAGTACTTC
abundance: .; d_gene: .; len: 14; j_gene: TRBJ2-1; v_gene: TRBV7-2; CDR3aa: CASSPDARLNEQFF; CDR3nt: TGTGCCAGCAGCCCGGACGCGCGACTCAATGAGCAGTTCTTC
abundance: few; d_gene: .; len: 15; j_gene: TRBJ2-5; v_gene: TRBV5-1; CDR3aa: CASSLDSPRGETQYF; CDR3nt: TGCGCCAGCAGCTTGGACAGCCCCCGGGGGGAGACCCAGTACTTC
abundance: once; d_gene: TRBD1; len: 18; j_gene: TRBJ2-5; v_gene: TRBV6-5; CDR3aa: CASSYSTAQGLIQETQYF; CDR3nt: TGTGCCAGCAGTTACTCGACTGCACAGGGGTTGATCCAAGAGACCCAGTACTTC
abundance: .; d_gene: TRBD2; len: 16; j_gene: TRBJ2-1; v_gene: TRBV7-2; CDR3aa: CASRGESGGVCNEQFF; CDR3nt: TGTGCCAGCCGGGGAGAAAGCGGGGGGGTCTGCAATGAGCAGTTCTTC